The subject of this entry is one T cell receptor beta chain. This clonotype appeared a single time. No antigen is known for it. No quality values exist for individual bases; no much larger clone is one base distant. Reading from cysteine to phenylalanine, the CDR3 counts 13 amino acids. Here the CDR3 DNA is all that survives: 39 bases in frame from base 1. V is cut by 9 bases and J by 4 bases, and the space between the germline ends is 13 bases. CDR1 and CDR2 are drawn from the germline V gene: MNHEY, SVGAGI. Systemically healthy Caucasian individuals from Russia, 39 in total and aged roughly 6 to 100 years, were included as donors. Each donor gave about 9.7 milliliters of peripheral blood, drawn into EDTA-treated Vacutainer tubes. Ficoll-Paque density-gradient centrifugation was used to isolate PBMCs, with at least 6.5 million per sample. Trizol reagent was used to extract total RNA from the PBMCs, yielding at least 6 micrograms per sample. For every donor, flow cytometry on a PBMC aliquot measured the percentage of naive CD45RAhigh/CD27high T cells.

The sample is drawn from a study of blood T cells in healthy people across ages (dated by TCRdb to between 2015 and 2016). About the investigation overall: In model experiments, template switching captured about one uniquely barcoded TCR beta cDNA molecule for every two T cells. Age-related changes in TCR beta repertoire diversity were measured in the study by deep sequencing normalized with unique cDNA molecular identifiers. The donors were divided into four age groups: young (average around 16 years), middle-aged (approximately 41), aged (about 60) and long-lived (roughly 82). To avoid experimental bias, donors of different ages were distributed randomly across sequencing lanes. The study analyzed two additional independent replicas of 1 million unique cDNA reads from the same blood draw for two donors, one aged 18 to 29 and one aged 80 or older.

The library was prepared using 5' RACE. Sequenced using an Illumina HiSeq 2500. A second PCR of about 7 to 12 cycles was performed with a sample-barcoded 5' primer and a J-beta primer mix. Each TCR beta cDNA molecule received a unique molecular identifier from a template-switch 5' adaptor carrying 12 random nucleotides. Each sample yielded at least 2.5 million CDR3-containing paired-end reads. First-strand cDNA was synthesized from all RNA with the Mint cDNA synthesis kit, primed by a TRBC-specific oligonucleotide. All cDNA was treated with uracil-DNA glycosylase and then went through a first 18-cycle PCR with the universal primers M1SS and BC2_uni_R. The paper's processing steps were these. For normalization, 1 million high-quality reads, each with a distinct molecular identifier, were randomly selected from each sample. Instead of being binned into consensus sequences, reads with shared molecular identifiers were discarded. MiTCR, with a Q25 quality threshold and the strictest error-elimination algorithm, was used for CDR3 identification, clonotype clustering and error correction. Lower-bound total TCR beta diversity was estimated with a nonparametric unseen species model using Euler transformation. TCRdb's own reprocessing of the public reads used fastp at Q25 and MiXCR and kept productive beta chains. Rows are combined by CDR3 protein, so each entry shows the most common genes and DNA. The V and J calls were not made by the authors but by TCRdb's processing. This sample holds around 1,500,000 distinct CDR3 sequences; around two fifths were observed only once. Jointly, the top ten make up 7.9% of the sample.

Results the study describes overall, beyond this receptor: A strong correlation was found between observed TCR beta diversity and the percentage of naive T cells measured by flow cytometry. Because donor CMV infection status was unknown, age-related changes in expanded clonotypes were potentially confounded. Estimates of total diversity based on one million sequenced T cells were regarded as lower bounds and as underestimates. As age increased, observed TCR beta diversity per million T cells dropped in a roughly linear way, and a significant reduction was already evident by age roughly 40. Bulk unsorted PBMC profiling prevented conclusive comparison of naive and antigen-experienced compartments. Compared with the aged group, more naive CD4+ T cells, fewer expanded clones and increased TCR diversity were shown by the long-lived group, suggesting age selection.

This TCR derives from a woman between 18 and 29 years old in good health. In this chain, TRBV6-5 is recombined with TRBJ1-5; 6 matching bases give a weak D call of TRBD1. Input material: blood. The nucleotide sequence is TGTGCCAGTCGGGACAACCTAAATCAGCCCCAGCATTTT. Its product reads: CASRDNLNQPQHF.